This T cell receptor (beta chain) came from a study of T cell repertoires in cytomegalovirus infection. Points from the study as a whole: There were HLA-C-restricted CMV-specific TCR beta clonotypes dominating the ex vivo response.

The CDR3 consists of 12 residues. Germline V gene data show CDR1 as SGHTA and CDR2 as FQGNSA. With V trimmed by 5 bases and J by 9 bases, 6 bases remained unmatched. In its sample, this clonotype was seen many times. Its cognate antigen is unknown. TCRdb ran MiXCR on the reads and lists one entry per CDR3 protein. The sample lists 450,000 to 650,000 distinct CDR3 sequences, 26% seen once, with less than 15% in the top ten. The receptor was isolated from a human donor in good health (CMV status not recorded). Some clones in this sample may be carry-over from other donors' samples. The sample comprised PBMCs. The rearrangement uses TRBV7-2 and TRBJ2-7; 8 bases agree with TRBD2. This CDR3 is CASSPGGAAQYV. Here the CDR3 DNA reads TGTGCCAGCAGCCCCGGGGGGGCGGCGCAGTACGTC.